This T cell receptor (beta chain) came from a study of T cells in Graves' hyperthyroidism and ophthalmopathy. Trimming took 4 bases from V and 5 from J; bases not matched to a gene: 4. CDR3 length equals 14 residues. Germline CDR1 and CDR2: LGHDT and YNNKEL (reference sequence). This clonotype was counted many times. Regions amplified from RNA transcripts were the TCR beta CDR3 regions. HTBI primers were used for first-round RT-PCR of the TCR CDR3. TCRdb recomputed calls from the multiplex PCR reads with MiXCR, one row per CDR3 protein. The sample carries about 570,000 distinct CDR3 sequences, 35% to 55% recorded once.

The genes are TRBV3-1 and TRBJ1-5; 8 positions agree with TRBD1. This clonotype originated in an adult woman with Graves' disease, either hyperthyroidism or ophthalmopathy (not recorded which). The sample consisted of peripheral blood or thyroid tissue (not recorded which). The chain's CDR3 is CASSRQGRDQPQHF. CDR3 in DNA: TGTGCCAGCAGCCGACAGGGGAGGGATCAGCCCCAGCATTTT.